This is a list of T cell receptor beta chains from one sample in a study of CD8+CD57+ T cells in acquired aplastic anemia. One entry per CDR3 protein, called by TCRdb with MiXCR from the reads. The table includes about 400,000 distinct CDR3 sequences, about two thirds detected once. The sequencing input was sorted CD4+, CD8+, or CD8+CD57+ T cells (not recorded which) from PBMCs. The receptors here all came from a human donor in good health, serving as a control. The CDR3 runs from the conserved cysteine through the conserved F or W. A D gene is named only where the DNA matches it firmly. For some rows the clone size is stated as once, few or many, or as a class when expanded; others skip it.

d_call: -
v_call: TRBV20-1
clone_size: -
j_call: TRBJ1-5
cdr3_nt: TGCAGTGCTCGAGACTTACAGTCCCAGCATTTT
cdr3_aa: CSARDLQSQHF

d_call: TRBD2
v_call: TRBV7-2
clone_size: once
j_call: TRBJ2-7
cdr3_nt: TGTGCCAGCAGCTTGTTAGAAAGTTTGACTAGCGGCTACGAGCAGTACTTC
cdr3_aa: CASSLLESLTSGYEQYF

d_call: -
v_call: TRBV9
clone_size: -
j_call: TRBJ1-1
cdr3_nt: -
cdr3_aa: CASSVRSAPAFWFF

d_call: -
v_call: TRBV19
clone_size: many
j_call: TRBJ1-2
cdr3_nt: TGTGCCAGTAGCGAAGCAGGTTCTAACTATGGCTACACCTTC
cdr3_aa: CASSEAGSNYGYTF

d_call: TRBD2
v_call: TRBV6-6
clone_size: many
j_call: TRBJ2-2
cdr3_nt: TGTGCCAGCAGTCCTCCTAGCGGGGCGGACGGGGAGCTGTTTTTT
cdr3_aa: CASSPPSGADGELFF

d_call: TRBD2
v_call: TRBV25-1
clone_size: few
j_call: TRBJ2-5
cdr3_nt: TGTGCCAGCAGCCCCGCCCTGGAGCGGGGGGGCCCCCAGGAGACCCAGTACTTC
cdr3_aa: CASSPALERGGPQETQYF

d_call: TRBD1
v_call: TRBV6-6
clone_size: many
j_call: TRBJ1-3
cdr3_nt: TGTGCCAGCAGTTACACGGGACAGGGGCACGGAAACACCATATATTTT
cdr3_aa: CASSYTGQGHGNTIYF

d_call: -
v_call: TRBV2
clone_size: -
j_call: TRBJ1-1
cdr3_nt: TGTGCCAGCAAGAAGGGACTAGCCGGGGGGACTGCAGCTTTCTTT
cdr3_aa: CASKKGLAGGTAAFF

d_call: -
v_call: TRBV7-2
clone_size: -
j_call: TRBJ1-2
cdr3_nt: TGTGCCAGCAGCTTGGGGCGCCTAGGGTATGGTTTCACCTTC
cdr3_aa: CASSLGRLGYGFTF

d_call: -
v_call: TRBV10-1
clone_size: -
j_call: TRBJ2-2
cdr3_nt: TGCGCCAGCAGTGAGTCGATGGGAGGTGACACCGGGGAGCTGTTTTTT
cdr3_aa: CASSESMGGDTGELFF

d_call: -
v_call: TRBV9
clone_size: -
j_call: TRBJ2-5
cdr3_nt: TGTGCCAGCAGCGGGACGGCTACCGGGACCCAGACCTTC
cdr3_aa: CASSGTATGTQTF

d_call: -
v_call: TRBV20-1
clone_size: few
j_call: TRBJ1-6
cdr3_nt: TGCAGTGCCACGCAGGGGAGGGTTGACAATTCACCCCTCCACTTT
cdr3_aa: CSATQGRVDNSPLHF

d_call: TRBD1
v_call: TRBV5-6
clone_size: -
j_call: TRBJ2-1
cdr3_nt: TGTGCCAGCAGCAAGGGACAGGGGGCGTACAATGAGCAGTTCTTC
cdr3_aa: CASSKGQGAYNEQFF

d_call: -
v_call: TRBV5-1
clone_size: -
j_call: TRBJ1-2
cdr3_nt: TGTGCCAGCAGCCCCACCGGGGGTACTTATGGCTACACCTTC
cdr3_aa: CASSPTGGTYGYTF

d_call: TRBD2
v_call: TRBV7-2
clone_size: -
j_call: TRBJ2-6
cdr3_nt: TGTGCCAGCAGCCAAGAGCGGGGGGGCAGGATAAACTCTGGGGCCAACGTCCTGACTTTC
cdr3_aa: CASSQERGGRINSGANVLTF

d_call: TRBD2
v_call: TRBV10-3
clone_size: many
j_call: TRBJ2-1
cdr3_nt: TGTGCCATCAAAGGCGGGGGGGCCGAAGTTGAGCAGTTCTTC
cdr3_aa: CAIKGGGAEVEQFF

d_call: -
v_call: TRBV2
clone_size: -
j_call: TRBJ1-2
cdr3_nt: TGTGCCAGCAGTTACGAGAGGAAGAACTATGGCTACACCTTC
cdr3_aa: CASSYERKNYGYTF

d_call: TRBD2
v_call: TRBV5-1
clone_size: many
j_call: TRBJ2-1
cdr3_nt: TGCGCCAGCAGCTTGGCACCGGGGGGGGCCTACAATGAGCAGTTCTTC
cdr3_aa: CASSLAPGGAYNEQFF

d_call: -
v_call: TRBV7-9
clone_size: -
j_call: TRBJ1-2
cdr3_nt: TGTGCCAGCAGCGAACGAGTCCAGGGTAAGGATGGCTACACCTTC
cdr3_aa: CASSERVQGKDGYTF

d_call: -
v_call: TRBV12-3/TRBV12-4
clone_size: many
j_call: TRBJ1-5
cdr3_nt: TGTGCCAGCAGTTTAAGTCAGGGGAATCAGCCCCAGCATTTT
cdr3_aa: CASSLSQGNQPQHF

d_call: TRBD1
v_call: TRBV12-3/TRBV12-4
clone_size: -
j_call: TRBJ1-2
cdr3_nt: TGTGCCAGCAGCCGGGACAGGGCTGGTGGCTACACCTTC
cdr3_aa: CASSRDRAGGYTF

d_call: -
v_call: TRBV12-3/TRBV12-4
clone_size: -
j_call: TRBJ2-3
cdr3_nt: TGTGCCAGCAGTCTCCCATCGGGGGCCGCAGATACGCAGTATTTT
cdr3_aa: CASSLPSGAADTQYF

d_call: TRBD1
v_call: TRBV11-1
clone_size: -
j_call: TRBJ1-1
cdr3_nt: TGTGCCAGCAGCTTAGTTGGACAGGGGGCGGTCGGCACTGAAGCTTTCTTT
cdr3_aa: CASSLVGQGAVGTEAFF

d_call: -
v_call: TRBV7-2
clone_size: few
j_call: TRBJ1-1
cdr3_nt: TGTGCCAGCAGCTCCAAGGGCAGGGCGAACACTGAAGCTTTCTTT
cdr3_aa: CASSSKGRANTEAFF

d_call: -
v_call: TRBV7-2
clone_size: -
j_call: TRBJ2-7
cdr3_nt: TGTGCCAGCAGCTTTCAGGGGAGCGCCTACGAGCAGTACTTC
cdr3_aa: CASSFQGSAYEQYF

d_call: TRBD1
v_call: TRBV30
clone_size: many
j_call: TRBJ1-5
cdr3_nt: TGTGCCTGGAGGAACAGGGGAGAGCAGCCCCAGCATTTT
cdr3_aa: CAWRNRGEQPQHF

d_call: -
v_call: TRBV20-1
clone_size: -
j_call: TRBJ1-4
cdr3_nt: TGCAGTGCTAGAGAGGGGATAACTTGTGAAAAACTGTTTTTT
cdr3_aa: CSAREGITCEKLFF

d_call: TRBD1
v_call: TRBV24-1
clone_size: -
j_call: TRBJ2-7
cdr3_nt: TGTGCCACCAGTGATTTGTCCGTAGGAAGGACAGGGGGCGCACCAAGCTCCTACGAGCAGTACTTC
cdr3_aa: CATSDLSVGRTGGAPSSYEQYF

d_call: -
v_call: TRBV9
clone_size: once
j_call: TRBJ1-3
cdr3_nt: TGTGCCAGCAGTGCGTACACGGAAACCATATATTTT
cdr3_aa: CASSAYTETIYF

d_call: -
v_call: TRBV6-4
clone_size: many
j_call: TRBJ2-1
cdr3_nt: TGTGCCAGCAGTGACCACGGTTACAATGAGCAGTTCTTC
cdr3_aa: CASSDHGYNEQFF

d_call: -
v_call: TRBV5-1
clone_size: many
j_call: TRBJ1-3
cdr3_nt: TGCGCCAGCAGCTTGGTGACAGCAAATCCTGGAAACACCATATATTTT
cdr3_aa: CASSLVTANPGNTIYF

d_call: -
v_call: TRBV5-5
clone_size: -
j_call: TRBJ1-4
cdr3_nt: TGCGCCAGCAGCGAAGGGGTAGGGATGGGAAAACTGTTTTTT
cdr3_aa: CASSEGVGMGKLFF

d_call: -
v_call: TRBV5-5
clone_size: -
j_call: TRBJ2-7
cdr3_nt: TGTGCCAGCAGCGAGCAGGAGAAATACGAGCAGTACTTC
cdr3_aa: CASSEQEKYEQYF

d_call: TRBD2
v_call: TRBV10-3
clone_size: -
j_call: TRBJ2-1
cdr3_nt: TGCGCCATCAGCCAAGGGCTAGCGGGGGGTGTCAATGAGCAGTTTTTC
cdr3_aa: CAISQGLAGGVNEQFF

d_call: -
v_call: TRBV7-6
clone_size: -
j_call: TRBJ1-2
cdr3_nt: TGTGCCAGCAGCCCTACAGGGCTCTCTGGGGCCAACTATGGCTACACCTTC
cdr3_aa: CASSPTGLSGANYGYTF

d_call: TRBD1
v_call: TRBV7-8
clone_size: -
j_call: TRBJ1-1
cdr3_nt: TGTGCCAGCAGCCGGGACAGGGGAGGGAACACTGCAGATTTCTTC
cdr3_aa: CASSRDRGGNTADFF

d_call: -
v_call: TRBV4-3
clone_size: -
j_call: TRBJ1-2
cdr3_nt: TGCGCCAGCAGCCAAGGCCACGGAGACTATGGCTACACCTTC
cdr3_aa: CASSQGHGDYGYTF

d_call: TRBD2
v_call: TRBV7-3
clone_size: -
j_call: TRBJ2-5
cdr3_nt: TGTGCCAGCCGCGTCGCGGGGGGGCGGGAGACCAAGTACTTC
cdr3_aa: CASRVAGGRETKYF

d_call: -
v_call: TRBV10-3
clone_size: -
j_call: TRBJ2-7
cdr3_nt: TGTGCCATCACACCAGAGCAAGCTGAGCAGTACTTC
cdr3_aa: CAITPEQAEQYF

d_call: -
v_call: TRBV6-5
clone_size: many
j_call: TRBJ1-1
cdr3_nt: TGTGCCAGCACCAAGGGGGGGGTGGACACTGAAGCTTTCTTT
cdr3_aa: CASTKGGVDTEAFF

d_call: -
v_call: TRBV9
clone_size: -
j_call: TRBJ1-4
cdr3_nt: TGTGCCAGCAGCCACGTGGCGGTAAATGAAAAACTGTTTTTT
cdr3_aa: CASSHVAVNEKLFF

d_call: -
v_call: TRBV7-2
clone_size: -
j_call: TRBJ1-2
cdr3_nt: TGTGCCAGCAGCTTAGAGGCAGGGGTCACTGAAGCTTACACCTTC
cdr3_aa: CASSLEAGVTEAYTF

d_call: -
v_call: TRBV6-2/TRBV6-3
clone_size: many
j_call: TRBJ1-4
cdr3_nt: TGTGCCAGCCGGACCGTCATCCGAACAACTAATGAAAAACTGTTTTTT
cdr3_aa: CASRTVIRTTNEKLFF

d_call: -
v_call: TRBV20-1
clone_size: -
j_call: TRBJ1-2
cdr3_nt: TGCAGTGCTACTCCCCGAGGTGACGAGCGCTACACCTTC
cdr3_aa: CSATPRGDERYTF

d_call: -
v_call: TRBV11-1
clone_size: once
j_call: TRBJ2-7
cdr3_nt: TGTGCCAGCAGCATAGATACAGGACGGAGCTCCTACGAGCAGTACTTC
cdr3_aa: CASSIDTGRSSYEQYF

d_call: -
v_call: TRBV19
clone_size: once
j_call: TRBJ2-3
cdr3_nt: TGTGCCAGTAATTGGGGGAATGCACTCTACGAGCAGTATTTT
cdr3_aa: CASNWGNALYEQYF

d_call: -
v_call: TRBV2
clone_size: -
j_call: TRBJ1-3
cdr3_nt: TGTGCCAGCAGCCACCTGGACGGGGCTGGAAACACCATATATTTT
cdr3_aa: CASSHLDGAGNTIYF

d_call: TRBD1
v_call: TRBV20-1
clone_size: many
j_call: TRBJ2-3
cdr3_nt: TGCAGTGCTAGTCCAACAGGGGCAGATACGCAGTATTTT
cdr3_aa: CSASPTGADTQYF

d_call: TRBD1
v_call: TRBV5-1
clone_size: -
j_call: TRBJ1-3
cdr3_nt: TGCGCCAGCAGCCTCGACAGGGGGAAAGGAAACACCATATATTTT
cdr3_aa: CASSLDRGKGNTIYF

d_call: -
v_call: TRBV20-1
clone_size: -
j_call: TRBJ2-7
cdr3_nt: TGCAGTGCTAAGGCAGAGCGTATCTACGAGCAGTACTTC
cdr3_aa: CSAKAERIYEQYF

d_call: -
v_call: TRBV6-5
clone_size: many
j_call: TRBJ1-1
cdr3_nt: TGTGCCAGCAGGGAGCCTGCCGGGACACCAGGCAAAGCTTTCTTT
cdr3_aa: CASREPAGTPGKAFF

d_call: -
v_call: TRBV19
clone_size: -
j_call: TRBJ1-5
cdr3_nt: TGTGCCAGTAGTATAAGACAAAGCACACCCCCCCACTTTTTT
cdr3_aa: CASSIRQSTPPHFF

d_call: -
v_call: TRBV7-6
clone_size: once
j_call: TRBJ1-1
cdr3_nt: TGTGCCAGCACCTTAGCAGGCAGGGGCTGCCCTTCCGACTTCTTT
cdr3_aa: CASTLAGRGCPSDFF

d_call: -
v_call: TRBV5-1
clone_size: -
j_call: TRBJ1-1
cdr3_nt: TGCGCCAGCAGCTTCGCATCAAACACTGAAGCTTTCTTT
cdr3_aa: CASSFASNTEAFF

d_call: TRBD2
v_call: TRBV7-8
clone_size: -
j_call: TRBJ2-7
cdr3_nt: TGTGCCAGCAGCTTAGCGTCGGGGGGGCGGGATAACGAGCAGTACTTC
cdr3_aa: CASSLASGGRDNEQYF

d_call: -
v_call: TRBV13
clone_size: -
j_call: TRBJ2-7
cdr3_nt: TGTGCCAGCAGCCTCCGGAGGGGGACGGGAGATACGCACGAGCAGTACTTC
cdr3_aa: CASSLRRGTGDTHEQYF

d_call: -
v_call: TRBV18
clone_size: few
j_call: TRBJ1-4
cdr3_nt: TGTGCCAGCTCACCGGCTTTAGACGTAACAATGTTTTTT
cdr3_aa: CASSPALDVTMFF